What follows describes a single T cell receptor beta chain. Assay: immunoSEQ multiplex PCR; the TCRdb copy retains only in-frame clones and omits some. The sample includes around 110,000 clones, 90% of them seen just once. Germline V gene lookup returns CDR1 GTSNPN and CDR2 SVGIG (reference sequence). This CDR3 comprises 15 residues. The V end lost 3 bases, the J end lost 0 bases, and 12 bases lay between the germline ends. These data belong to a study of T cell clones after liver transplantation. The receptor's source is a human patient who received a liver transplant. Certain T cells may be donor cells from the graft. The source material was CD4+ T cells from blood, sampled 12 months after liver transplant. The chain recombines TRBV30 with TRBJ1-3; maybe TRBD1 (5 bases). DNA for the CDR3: TGTGCCTGGAGACCTAAGGGGAGCTCTGGAAACACCATATATTTT. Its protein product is CAWRPKGSSGNTIYF.